This T cell receptor beta chain came from a study of tumor-infiltrating lymphocytes in primary liver carcinoma. Broader study findings: Tumors had a significantly higher top-250-clone fraction than blood (p = 0.039). Whereas tumor region pairs overlapped more, tumor-adjacent and tumor-blood pairs overlapped less.

Co-extracted RNA and DNA came from around 18-30 mg of unsorted bulk tissue. Every tumor was sampled at five separate regions. Tumor samples all exceeded 80% viable tumor cells. Priming with a constant-region primer yielded TCR beta cDNA from roughly 0.45 ug total RNA. Researchers made the TCR beta libraries by running three nested multiplex PCR rounds with slightly modified ARM-PCR. Both of the initial two PCR rounds ran for around 9 cycles and employed TRBV1-TRBV30 forward primers alongside a C-beta reverse primer. MiXCR, applied by TCRdb to the multiplex PCR reads, yields one record per CDR3 protein. The table records 150,000 to 200,000 distinct CDR3 sequences, around four fifths of them present only once. As regards this clonotype: The antigen is undetermined. In this CDR3 the conserved last residue, phenylalanine or tryptophan, is missing, so a read error is likely. The DNA is left out, because the CDR3 cannot be placed on it with certainty; the CDR3 is given as TCRdb lists it.

The CDR3 extends over 15 residues, inclusive of both ends. Germline-derived CDR1 and CDR2 are SGHDT and YYEEEE. The TCR comes from a man aged 35-49 years with primary liver carcinoma and hepatitis B virus infection. Sequencing input: tumor tissue from primary liver carcinoma. The chain employs TRBV5-6 and TRBJ1-5; the table assigns TRBD1, which was not confirmed against the DNA. The CDR3 region is CASSPQTDSNQPQHS.